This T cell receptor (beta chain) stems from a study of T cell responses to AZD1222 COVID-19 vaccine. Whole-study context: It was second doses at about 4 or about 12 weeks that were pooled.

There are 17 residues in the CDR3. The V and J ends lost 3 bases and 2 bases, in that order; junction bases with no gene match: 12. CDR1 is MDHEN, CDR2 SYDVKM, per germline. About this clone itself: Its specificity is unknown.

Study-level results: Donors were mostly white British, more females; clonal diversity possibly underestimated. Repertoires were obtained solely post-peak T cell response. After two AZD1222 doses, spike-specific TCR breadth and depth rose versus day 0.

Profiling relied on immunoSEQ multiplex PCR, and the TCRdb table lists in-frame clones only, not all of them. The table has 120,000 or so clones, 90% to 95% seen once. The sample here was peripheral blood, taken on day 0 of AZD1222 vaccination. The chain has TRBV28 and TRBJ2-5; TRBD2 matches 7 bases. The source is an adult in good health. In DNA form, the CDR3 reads TGTGCCAGCAGTTTTGGGCTAGCGGCCGGGGCGCAAGAGACCCAGTACTTC. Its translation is CASSFGLAAGAQETQYF.